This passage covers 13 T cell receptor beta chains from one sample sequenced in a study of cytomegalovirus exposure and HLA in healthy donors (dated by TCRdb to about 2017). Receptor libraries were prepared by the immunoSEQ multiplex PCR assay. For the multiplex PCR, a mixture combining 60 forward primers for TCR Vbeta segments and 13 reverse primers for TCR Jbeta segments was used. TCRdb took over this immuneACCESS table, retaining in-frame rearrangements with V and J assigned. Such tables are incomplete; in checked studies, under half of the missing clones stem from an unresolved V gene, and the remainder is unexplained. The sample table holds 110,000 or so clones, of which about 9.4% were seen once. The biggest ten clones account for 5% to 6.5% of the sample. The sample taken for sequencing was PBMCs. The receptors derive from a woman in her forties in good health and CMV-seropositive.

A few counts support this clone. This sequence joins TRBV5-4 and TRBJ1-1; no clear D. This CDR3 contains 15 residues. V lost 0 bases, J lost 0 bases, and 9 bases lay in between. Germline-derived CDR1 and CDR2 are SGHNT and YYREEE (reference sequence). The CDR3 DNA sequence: TGTGCCAGCAGCTTGGGGTACAGCTTGAACACTGAAGCTTTCTTT. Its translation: CASSLGYSLNTEAFF.

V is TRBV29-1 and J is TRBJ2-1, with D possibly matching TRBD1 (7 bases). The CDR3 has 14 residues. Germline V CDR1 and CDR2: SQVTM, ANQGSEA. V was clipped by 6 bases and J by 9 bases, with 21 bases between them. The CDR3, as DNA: TGCAGCGTCCACCCCCATGCAGGGGGGTTTGAGCAGTTCTTC. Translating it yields CSVHPHAGGFEQFF.

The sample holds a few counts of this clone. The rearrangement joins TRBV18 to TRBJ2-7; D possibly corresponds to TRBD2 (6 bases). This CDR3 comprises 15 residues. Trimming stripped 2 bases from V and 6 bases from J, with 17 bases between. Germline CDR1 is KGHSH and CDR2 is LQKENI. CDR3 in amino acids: CASSPSQGGFGEQYF. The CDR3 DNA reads TGTGCCAGCTCACCAAGCCAGGGAGGATTCGGCGAGCAGTACTTC.

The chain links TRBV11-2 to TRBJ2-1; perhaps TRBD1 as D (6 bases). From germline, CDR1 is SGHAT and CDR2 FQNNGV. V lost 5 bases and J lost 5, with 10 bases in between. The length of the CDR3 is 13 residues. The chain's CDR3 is CASSLTGNNEQFF. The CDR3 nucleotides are TGTGCCAGCAGCCTGACAGGCAACAATGAGCAGTTCTTC.

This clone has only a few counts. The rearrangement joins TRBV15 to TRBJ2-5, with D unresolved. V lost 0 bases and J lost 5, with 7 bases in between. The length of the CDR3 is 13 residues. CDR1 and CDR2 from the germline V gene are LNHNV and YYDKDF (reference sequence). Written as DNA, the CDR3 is TGTGCCACCAGCAGAGATGCAGCGGAGACCCAGTACTTC. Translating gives CATSRDAAETQYF.

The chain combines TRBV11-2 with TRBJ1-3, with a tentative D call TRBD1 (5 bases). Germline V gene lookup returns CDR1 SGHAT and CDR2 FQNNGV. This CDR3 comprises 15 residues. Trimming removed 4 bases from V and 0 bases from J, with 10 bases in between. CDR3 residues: CASSSRQTSGNTIYF. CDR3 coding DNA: TGTGCCAGCAGCTCCCGACAGACCTCTGGAAACACCATATATTTT.

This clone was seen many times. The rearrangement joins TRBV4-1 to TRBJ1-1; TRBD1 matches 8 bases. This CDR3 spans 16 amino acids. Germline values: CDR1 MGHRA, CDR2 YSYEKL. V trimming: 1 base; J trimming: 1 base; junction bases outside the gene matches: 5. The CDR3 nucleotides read TGCGCCAGCAGCCAAGGGACAGGGATCGGGAACACTGAAGCTTTCTTT. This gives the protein CASSQGTGIGNTEAFF.

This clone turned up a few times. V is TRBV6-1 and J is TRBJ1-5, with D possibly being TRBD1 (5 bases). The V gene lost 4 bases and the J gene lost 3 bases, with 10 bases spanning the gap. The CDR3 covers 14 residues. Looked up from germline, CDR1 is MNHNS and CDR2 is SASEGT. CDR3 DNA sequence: TGTGCCAGCAGTGCCAGGGATGACAATCAGCCCCAGCATTTT. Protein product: CASSARDDNQPQHF.

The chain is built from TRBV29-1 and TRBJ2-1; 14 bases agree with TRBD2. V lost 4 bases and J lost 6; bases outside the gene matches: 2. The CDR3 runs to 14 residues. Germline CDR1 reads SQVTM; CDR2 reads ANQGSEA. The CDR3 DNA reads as TGCAGCGTTGGGGGGACTAGCGGGGGCAATGAGCAGTTCTTC. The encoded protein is CSVGGTSGGNEQFF.

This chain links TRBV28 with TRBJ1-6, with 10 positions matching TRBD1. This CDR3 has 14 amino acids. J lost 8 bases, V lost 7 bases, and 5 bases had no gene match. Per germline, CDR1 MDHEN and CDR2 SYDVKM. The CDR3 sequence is CASTGTGDYSPLHF. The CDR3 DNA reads TGTGCCAGCACCGGGACAGGGGATTATTCACCCCTCCACTTT.

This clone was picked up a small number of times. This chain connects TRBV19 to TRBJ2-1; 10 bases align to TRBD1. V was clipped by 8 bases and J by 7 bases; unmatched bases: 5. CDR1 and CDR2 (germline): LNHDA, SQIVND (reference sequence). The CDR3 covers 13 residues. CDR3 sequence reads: CASRQGAGNEQFF. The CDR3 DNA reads TGTGCCAGTCGACAGGGGGCAGGGAATGAGCAGTTCTTC.

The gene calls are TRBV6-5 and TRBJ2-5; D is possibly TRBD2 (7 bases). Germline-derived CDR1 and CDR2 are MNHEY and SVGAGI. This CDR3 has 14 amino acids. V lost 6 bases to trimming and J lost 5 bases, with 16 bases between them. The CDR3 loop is CASSPGGPWETQYF. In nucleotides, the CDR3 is TGTGCCAGCAGCCCGGGGGGCCCGTGGGAGACCCAGTACTTC.

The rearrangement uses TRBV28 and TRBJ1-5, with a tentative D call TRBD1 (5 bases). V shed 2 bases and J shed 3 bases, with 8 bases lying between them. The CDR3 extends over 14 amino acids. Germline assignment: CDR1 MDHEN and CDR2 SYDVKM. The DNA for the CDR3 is TGTGCCAGCAGTTTAAGCAGGGACAATCAGCCCCAGCATTTT. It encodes CASSLSRDNQPQHF.